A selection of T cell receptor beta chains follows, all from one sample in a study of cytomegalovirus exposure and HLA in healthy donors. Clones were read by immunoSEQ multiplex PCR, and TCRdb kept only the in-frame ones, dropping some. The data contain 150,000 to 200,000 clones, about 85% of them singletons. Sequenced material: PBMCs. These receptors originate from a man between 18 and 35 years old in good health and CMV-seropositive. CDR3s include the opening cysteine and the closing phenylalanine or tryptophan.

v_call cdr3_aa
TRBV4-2 CASSQGAGDNTGELFF
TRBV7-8 CASSFGAVGLAYEQYF
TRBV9 CASSPPPPGYF
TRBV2 CASSGGGWATEAFF
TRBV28 CASRRGIGYPNEKLFF
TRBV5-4 CASSRPGQNYGYTF
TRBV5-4 CASTFRDRDDEQYF
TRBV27 CASSLGQGLAKTQYF
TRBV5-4 CASSSSVHYGYTF
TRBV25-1 CASSTPGTPNNEQFF
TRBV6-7 CASSYLPNSRTGKTQYF
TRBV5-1 CASSSSLAGGDTQYF
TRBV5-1 CASSTGGYGEKLFF
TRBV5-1 CASSLGDSLREKLFF
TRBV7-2 CASSLVEAGRDEQYF
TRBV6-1 CASRTSQETQYF
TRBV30 CAWSMDRGETQYF
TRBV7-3 CASSFQTGTYNEQFF
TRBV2 CASTQQGLDEKLFF
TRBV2 CASSPDRATVNSPLHF
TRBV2 CASRELQGERTQYF
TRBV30 CAWSRQGIYEQYF
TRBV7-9 CASSSTTGNSNQPQHF
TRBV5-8 CASSPVGVRSYNEQFF
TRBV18 CASSPPGTANTEAFF
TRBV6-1 CASSERGRERGNTIYF
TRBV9 CASSAGGPGYEQYF
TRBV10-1 CASSPRTGGGTDTQYF
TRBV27 CASSLSLGHATNEKLFF
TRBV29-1 CSVEGGGSTEAFF
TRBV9 CASSRAGGPYETQYF
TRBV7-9 CASSPDRGRESGANVLTF
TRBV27 CASSSRRVAGRPFPYNEQFF
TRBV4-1 CASSQERGQPQHF
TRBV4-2 CASSQESGTSYEQYF
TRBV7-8 CASSLKRSIGYEQYF
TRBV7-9 CASSLTTGEETQYF
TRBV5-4 CASSPARQIYEQYF
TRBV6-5 CASSYGPGSTEAFF
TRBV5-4 CASSFLGASGGRDTQYF
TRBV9 CASSVGLAGEGEQYF